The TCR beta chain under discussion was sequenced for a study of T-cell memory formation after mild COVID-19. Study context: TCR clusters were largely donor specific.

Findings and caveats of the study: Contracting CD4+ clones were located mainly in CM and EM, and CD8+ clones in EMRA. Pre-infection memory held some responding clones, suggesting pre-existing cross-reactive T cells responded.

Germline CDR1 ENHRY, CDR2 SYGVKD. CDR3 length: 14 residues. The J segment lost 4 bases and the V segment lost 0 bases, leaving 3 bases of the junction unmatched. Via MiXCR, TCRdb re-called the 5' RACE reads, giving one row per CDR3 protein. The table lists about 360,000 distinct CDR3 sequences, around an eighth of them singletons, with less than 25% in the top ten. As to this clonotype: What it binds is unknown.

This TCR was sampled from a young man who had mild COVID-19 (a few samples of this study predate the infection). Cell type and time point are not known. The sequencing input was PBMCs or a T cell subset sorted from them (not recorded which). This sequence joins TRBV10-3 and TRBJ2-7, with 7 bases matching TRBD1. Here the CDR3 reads CAISESGRGYEQYF. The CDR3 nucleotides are TGTGCCATCAGTGAGTCTGGCAGGGGGTACGAGCAGTACTTC.